Shown below are 28 T cell receptor beta chains from a single sample sequenced in a study of T-cell memory formation after mild COVID-19 (dated by TCRdb to about 2021). To prepare the library, 5' RACE was applied. The run used an Illumina NovaSeq 6000. Through fastp at Q25 and MiXCR, TCRdb rebuilt clones from the public reads, retaining in-frame beta chains. When rows share a CDR3 protein, they turn into one entry using the most common DNA and genes. Across this sample there are roughly 130,000 distinct CDR3 sequences, with approximately 5.9% seen only once. The ten largest clones add up to 2% to 2.5% of the sample. Sequencing was performed on PBMCs or a T cell subset sorted from them (not recorded which). All receptors come from an adult woman who had mild COVID-19 (a few samples of this study predate the infection). The sample titles of this study are shuffled in the database, so cell type and time point are left out; the donor was told from shared clones.

In this sample, this clonotype turned up a few times. This rearrangement joins TRBV28 to TRBJ2-2; D might be TRBD2 (7 bases). The CDR3 spans 16 residues. Trimming removed 5 bases at V and 2 bases at J, with 15 bases between. Germline CDR1 and CDR2: MDHEN and SYDVKM. The CDR3 is CASSEPGGRNTGELFF. The CDR3 nucleotides read TGTGCCAGCAGTGAGCCGGGGGGCCGTAACACCGGGGAGCTGTTTTTT.

The CDR3 region is CASSPTSGRAHSEQFF. The CDR3 DNA reads as TGTGCCAGCAGTCCAACTAGCGGGAGGGCCCATAGTGAGCAGTTCTTC. V and J are TRBV6-2 or TRBV6-3 and TRBJ2-1, with TRBD2 identical over 13 bases. The CDR3 contains 16 residues. Germline V gene sequence: CDR1 MNHEY, CDR2 SVGEGT. The V segment lost 5 bases and the J segment 9 bases; nucleotides outside the gene matches: 10.

This clonotype was found a few times. This chain uses TRBV20-1 with TRBJ2-1; 10 bases fit TRBD2. The V gene end was trimmed by 3 bases and the J gene end by 2 bases; junction bases not matched to a gene: 7. Germline CDR1 is DFQATT and CDR2 is SNEGSKA (reference sequence). This CDR3 is built from 16 residues. CDR3 DNA sequence: TGCAGTGCTAGTGGAAGCGGGGGGGTTACCTACAATGAGCAGTTCTTC. This translates into CSASGSGGVTYNEQFF.

This clonotype was seen many times. This chain joins TRBV12-3 or TRBV12-4 and TRBJ2-7; D is ambiguous. The CDR3 runs 15 residues. V was trimmed by 6 bases and J by 2 bases, leaving 17 bases between them. The CDR3 DNA reads as TGTGCCAGCAGCCGAGTAGAGACTTCCACCTACGAGCAGTACTTC. Its translation: CASSRVETSTYEQYF.

The chain uses TRBV7-2 and TRBJ2-1; a possible D gene is TRBD1 (5 bases). V shed 8 bases and J shed 6 bases, with 14 bases lying between them. CDR1 and CDR2 from the germline V gene are SGHTA and FQGNSA. The CDR3 is 13 residues long. The CDR3 is CASGVSRGNEQFF. In nucleotides, the CDR3 is TGTGCCAGCGGGGTATCAAGGGGCAATGAGCAGTTCTTC.

This sequence joins TRBV18 and TRBJ2-2; D possibly corresponds to TRBD2 (6 bases). Germline V CDR1 and CDR2: KGHSH, LQKENI. Trimming stripped 2 bases from V and 3 bases from J, with 10 bases between. This CDR3 contains 15 residues. In DNA form, the CDR3 reads TGTGCCAGCTCACCAGGGGTAGCGGACACCGGGGAGCTGTTTTTT. Protein sequence: CASSPGVADTGELFF.

The chain is built from TRBV18 and TRBJ2-7; no clear D gene. V dropped 2 bases and J dropped 5 bases, with 7 bases sitting between them. This CDR3 is 12 amino acids long. The germline V gene has CDR1 KGHSH and CDR2 LQKENI. DNA for the CDR3: TGTGCCAGCTCACCAGTCGAGAACGAGCAGTACTTC. Translation gives CASSPVENEQYF.

The chain couples TRBV11-3 to TRBJ2-1; D is undetermined. Germline V gives CDR1 SGHNT, CDR2 YENEEA. The length of the CDR3 is 13 residues. V was cut by 1 base and J by 10 bases, with 11 bases left in between. In nucleotides, the CDR3 is TGTGCCAGCAGCTTAGCGGCGCTCGGCGAGCAGTTCTTC. The encoded protein is CASSLAALGEQFF.

J is TRBJ2-5 and V is TRBV5-1, with D perhaps assigned TRBD1 or TRBD2 (5 bases each). Germline V gene lookup returns CDR1 SGHRS and CDR2 YFSETQ. There are 13 residues in the CDR3. The ends were cut back, 3 bases at V and 9 bases at J, with 15 bases in the middle. Here the CDR3 reads CASSSDPGTAQYF. In DNA form, the CDR3 reads TGCGCCAGCAGCTCCGATCCAGGGACCGCCCAGTACTTC.

This clonotype was observed a few times. J is TRBJ2-5 and V is TRBV2; 7 nucleotides match TRBD1. With V trimmed by 5 bases and J by 5 bases, 5 bases remained unmatched. This CDR3 contains 13 residues. Germline V lookup: CDR1 SNHLY, CDR2 FYNNEI. The CDR3 sequence is CASSTDRAETQYF. The CDR3 DNA follows: TGTGCCAGCAGTACAGACAGGGCGGAGACCCAGTACTTC.

This clonotype was seen more than once but under ten times. The J gene is TRBJ2-1, the V gene TRBV5-1; 10 nucleotides match TRBD2. The V gene's germline CDR1 is SGHRS and CDR2 YFSETQ. The junction had 11 bases not matched to a gene; V was cut back by 1 base and J by 1 base. The CDR3 sequence is 19 residues long. CDR3 amino acids: CASSLFLAGGPNSYNEQFF. The CDR3 bases are TGCGCCAGCAGCTTGTTTTTAGCGGGAGGCCCAAATTCCTACAATGAGCAGTTCTTC.

The chain uses TRBV6-6 and TRBJ2-7; TRBD2 might be the D (6 bases). CDR1 is MNHNY and CDR2 is SVGAGI in the germline V gene (reference sequence). V lost 1 base and J 0 bases, leaving 22 bases between the germline ends. The CDR3 sequence is 19 residues long. CDR3 DNA sequence: TGTGCCAGCAGTTACTTAGGGACTCTCCGTCTCCCTAGCTCCTACGAGCAGTACTTC. Protein sequence: CASSYLGTLRLPSSYEQYF.

This clonotype has more than one count but fewer than ten. The chain couples TRBV20-1 to TRBJ2-5, with a tentative D call TRBD1 (5 bases). This CDR3 is 12 amino acids long. Germline V gene lookup returns CDR1 DFQATT and CDR2 SNEGSKA (reference sequence). The germline V and J ends were trimmed by 8 bases and 5 bases, with 15 bases remaining between them. CDR3 bases: TGCAGTCTCCGACGAGCAGGGGAGACCCAGTACTTC. Protein product: CSLRRAGETQYF.

This clonotype was counted at least ten times. The rearrangement links TRBV11-2 to TRBJ1-5; D remains unclear. The V gene's germline CDR1 is SGHAT and CDR2 FQNNGV. The CDR3 runs to 14 residues. The V gene lost 2 bases and the J gene lost 5 bases, with 10 bases spanning the gap. CDR3 coding DNA: TGTGCCAGCAGCTTAAACGGGCCCTATCAGCCCCAGCATTTT. It yields the protein CASSLNGPYQPQHF.

The V gene is TRBV7-2, the J gene TRBJ2-4; TRBD1 is a possible D gene (6 bases). The germline gives CDR1 SGHTA, CDR2 FQGNSA. The CDR3 runs to 14 residues. V shed 2 bases and J shed 6 bases, with 11 bases lying between them. In DNA, the CDR3 is TGTGCCAGCAGCTTAAGTCAACAGGGAAACATTCAGTACTTC. Its translation is CASSLSQQGNIQYF.

The chain links TRBV7-6 to TRBJ2-7, with 10 nucleotides matching TRBD2. Germline V gives CDR1 SGHVS, CDR2 FNYEAQ. The V gene end was trimmed by 5 bases and the J gene end by 2 bases; junction bases not matched to a gene: 12. This CDR3 region has 17 residues. The CDR3 spells CASSTSPGLAPTYEQYF. CDR3 in DNA: TGTGCCAGCAGCACCTCACCGGGACTAGCGCCTACCTACGAGCAGTACTTC.

This clonotype was counted a few times. The CDR3 reads CASSRGTGGHHTYEQYF. The DNA of the CDR3 is TGTGCCAGCAGCCGGGGGACAGGGGGGCATCATACCTACGAGCAGTACTTC. The rearrangement uses TRBV14 and TRBJ2-7, with TRBD1 matching 11 bases. Germline V gives CDR1 SGHDN, CDR2 FVKESK. CDR3 length: 17 residues. The ends lost 4 bases at V and 2 bases at J; junction bases unmatched: 10.

The V gene is TRBV20-1, the J gene TRBJ1-2; 8 nucleotides match TRBD1. CDR1 and CDR2 from the germline V gene are DFQATT and SNEGSKA (reference sequence). The CDR3 has 15 amino acids. The junction had 10 bases not matched to a gene; V was cut back by 2 bases and J by 5 bases. The CDR3 is CSARLDRVVVYGYTF. In DNA, the CDR3 is TGCAGTGCTAGACTGGACAGGGTGGTTGTATATGGCTACACCTTC.

The sample holds many counts of this clonotype. This chain connects TRBV12-3 or TRBV12-4 to TRBJ2-1; TRBD2 matches 12 bases. The CDR3 length is 17 residues. V shed 3 bases and J 9 bases; nucleotides not matched to a gene: 12. The CDR3 loop is CASSLSPLTSGRTEQFF. CDR3 DNA: TGTGCCAGCAGTTTGTCCCCGCTGACTAGCGGGAGAACTGAGCAGTTCTTC.

A few counts support this clonotype. The rearrangement links TRBV20-1 to TRBJ1-1; unclear D gene. V lost 7 bases to trimming and J lost 3 bases, with 6 bases between them. Germline V gives CDR1 DFQATT, CDR2 SNEGSKA (reference sequence). This CDR3 spans 10 amino acids. The CDR3 spells CSVGDTEAFF. The DNA for the CDR3 is TGCAGTGTTGGGGACACTGAAGCTTTCTTT.

Only a few counts were recorded for this clonotype. The chain links TRBV14 to TRBJ2-1, with TRBD2 matching over 12 bases. CDR3 size: 15 residues. The V gene end was trimmed by 3 bases and the J gene end by 4 bases; junction bases not matched to a gene: 1. Germline assignment: CDR1 SGHDN and CDR2 FVKESK. This CDR3 is CASSHLAGGYNEQFF. CDR3 DNA sequence: TGTGCCAGCAGCCACCTAGCGGGAGGGTACAATGAGCAGTTCTTC. The whole variable domain, filled in from reference TRBV14 and TRBJ2-1, reads EAGVTQFPSHSVIEKGQTVTLRCDPISGHDNLYWYRRVMGKEIKFLLHFVKESKQDESGMPNNRFLAERTGGTYSTLKVQPAELEDSGVYFCASSHLAGGYNEQFFGPGTRLTVL.

This clonotype has ten or more counts. The rearrangement links TRBV19 to TRBJ2-7, with D perhaps matching TRBD1 (5 bases). Germline CDR1 and CDR2: LNHDA and SQIVND (reference sequence). This CDR3 is 12 amino acids long. The germline V and J ends were trimmed by 4 bases and 4 bases, with 8 bases remaining between them. Written as DNA, the CDR3 is TGTGCCAGTAGTACCCAGGGATACGAGCAGTACTTC. This sequence encodes CASSTQGYEQYF.

This clonotype has only a few counts. The chain uses TRBV29-1 and TRBJ1-1, with D possibly being TRBD1 (5 bases). In germline, CDR1 is SQVTM, CDR2 ANQGSEA. Trimming shortened V by 4 bases and J by 1 base, and 7 bases separated the two germline ends. The CDR3 is made up of 12 amino acids. The DNA for the CDR3 is TGCAGCGTTGGGGGGGGGAACACTGAAGCTTTCTTT. Translated, it gives CSVGGGNTEAFF.

This clonotype has more than one count but fewer than ten. V usage is TRBV5-1 and J usage is TRBJ2-7; D gene unclear. Germline CDR1 reads SGHRS; CDR2 reads YFSETQ. V was shortened by 0 bases and J by 0 bases, with 10 bases between the two germline ends. The CDR3 runs 15 residues. The CDR3 nucleotides are TGCGCCAGCAGCTTGGCTGGCCTGGCCTCCTACGAGCAGTACTTC. Its protein product is CASSLAGLASYEQYF.

This clonotype was seen a few times. The chain combines TRBV7-6 with TRBJ1-5, with D hard to call. From germline, CDR1 is SGHVS and CDR2 FNYEAQ. V was shortened by 1 base and J by 8 bases, with 18 bases between the two germline ends. CDR3 length: 16 amino acids. CDR3 nucleotides: TGTGCCAGCAGCTTAGATGCGTCGGGCCCTAGTGAGCCCCAGCATTTT. This encodes CASSLDASGPSEPQHF.

This clonotype was seen repeatedly, ten times or more. The chain employs TRBV5-1 and TRBJ2-5; D not resolved. This CDR3 has 13 residues. Germline CDR1 SGHRS, CDR2 YFSETQ. Trimming removed 1 base from V and 5 bases from J, with 9 bases in between. Here the CDR3 reads CASSLTIRETQYF. The CDR3 DNA sequence: TGCGCCAGCAGCTTGACGATTAGGGAGACCCAGTACTTC. Full variable domain (missing parts from reference TRBV5-1 and TRBJ2-5): KAGVTQTPRYLIKTRGQQVTLSCSPISGHRSVSWYQQTPGQGLQFLFEYFSETQRNKGNFPGRFSGRQFSNSRSEMNVSTLELGDSALYLCASSLTIRETQYFGPGTRLLVL.

This clonotype has at least ten counts. This chain uses TRBV6-2 or TRBV6-3 with TRBJ2-7; 7 bases fit TRBD2. Germline CDR1 is MNHEY and CDR2 is SVGEGT. The junction had 6 bases not matched to a gene; V was cut back by 5 bases and J by 2 bases. CDR3 length: 14 residues. The CDR3 is CASSSGTKTYEQYF. CDR3 DNA: TGTGCCAGCAGTAGTGGGACTAAAACCTACGAGCAGTACTTC.

This sequence joins TRBV4-3 and TRBJ2-5; 9 bases are shared with TRBD2. V shed 0 bases and J 8 bases; nucleotides not matched to a gene: 7. The CDR3 consists of 15 residues. CDR1 and CDR2 (germline): LGHNA, YSLEER. The CDR3 protein is CASSQDWREGFTQYF. The DNA for the CDR3 is TGCGCCAGCAGCCAAGACTGGCGGGAGGGGTTTACCCAGTACTTC.